The source of this TCR beta chain is a study of shared clonotypes between healthy human individuals (TCRdb year 2020). About the full investigation: The cohort comprised a couple of women and a few men aged 18 to 49 years. Per donor, leukapheresis produced somewhere between about 0.85 and 9.5 billion PBMCs. For each donor, three plates each were used for CD4 naive and CD4 memory, two plates were used for CD8 naive, and one plate was used for CD8 memory. To estimate repertoire size and how much clonotypes are shared between individuals, the study performed deep sequencing of blood TCR repertoires from five healthy adults. Libraries were prepared and TCR repertoires were sequenced by different laboratories using diverse techniques, in order to increase sequencing depth and limit assay-specific biases.

As regards this clone: Its cognate antigen has yet to be identified. Base-call qualities are not available, and no considerably larger clone is one nucleotide away.

Using the deep immunoSEQ assay, TCR CDR3 regions were amplified from genomic DNA by multiplex PCR. Extracted genomic DNA from each cell subset was distributed evenly across all wells of several immunoSEQ 96-well plates, and each plate was treated as a replicate. For sorted subsets, about 220 ng of genomic DNA, equivalent to 25,000 to 35,000 T cell genomes, went into each replicate PCR. Purified libraries were measured with a Qubit 3.0 fluorometer, size-checked on a Bioanalyzer 2100, and measured again with the KAPA Library Quantification kit. Every immunoSEQ 96-well plate was sequenced on a separate single-read 150-cycle Illumina NextSeq 550 flow cell. Per the source publication's procedure: Because only junctional sequences without quality scores were contained in the immunoSEQ output, filtering matching that applied to full-length reads could not be performed. Sequences were annotated with PyIR, a Python wrapper for IgBLAST v1.9, and V/J genes and CDR3 were assigned using IMGT germline references. Reads were removed for weak V/J assignments (E-value above 1e-6), missing CDR3, stop codons, out-of-frame junctions, or ambiguous translated residues. V3J clonotypes were defined as sequences sharing an identical inferred V gene, J gene, and CDR3 amino acid sequence. To compute the percentage overlap between repertoires, the number of shared unique clonotypes was divided by the size of the smaller repertoire. Three approaches were used to assess repertoire richness: RTK rarefaction, the Chao1 estimator, and Recon v2.1 estimates of unobserved clonotypes. OLGA was used to compute generation probabilities for all TCRbeta clonotypes that the gDNA method yielded from a few donors. Held by TCRdb, this immuneACCESS table contains in-frame sequences only and omits some clones. Under half of the omission traces to an unresolved V gene where checked; the cause of the rest is unknown. That table supplies the V and J calls and clone size; D and trimming were determined from the DNA. This sample gives around 2.5 million clones in total; 93% of them show up just once. The ten largest clones represent roughly 0.36% of the sample.

Donors were healthy HIV-negative adults with no recently reported acute infections or vaccinations. Only Caucasian adults living in Nashville, Tennessee, USA were represented among the donors. CD4+ T cells were enriched by magnetic negative selection; naive cells were then positively selected on CD45RA, and the negative fraction formed the memory subset. Blood was obtained by leukapheresis, after which PBMCs were separated by Ficoll-Histopaque density gradient centrifugation and cryopreserved in liquid nitrogen vapor phase. Analytical flow cytometry was used to check the purity and quantity of each magnetically sorted T cell population. From each sorted fraction, genomic DNA was isolated and quantified by UV absorbance on a Nanodrop 2000c. The CDR3 sequence holds 15 residues, the cysteine and phenylalanine included. Only the CDR3 DNA is retained, 45 bases long and in frame from the first base. CDR1 is given as SNHLY and CDR2 as FYNNEI, both from the germline V gene. Trimmed from V: 7 bases; trimmed from J: 2 bases; junction bases lacking a gene match: 5.

On the study overall, not on this receptor specifically: The genetic and exposure-history diversity represented was limited by the small number of donors. Sampling was restricted to blood, and TCR repertoires in tissue are likely to differ from TCR repertoires in blood. Clonotypes shared by all four sorted-subset donors showed higher generation probabilities than non-shared clonotypes. Across a handful of donors, approximately 5% of naive CD4, 3% to 4% of naive CD8, 2.3% of memory CD4, and 0.4% to 0.45% of memory CD8 clonotypes were shared. Based on pairwise subsampling, the degree of clonotype sharing among donors was expected to be affected by sequencing depth. Even with the large sequencing depth, rarefaction of the sorted-subset datasets indicated that sequencing was incomplete. Naive subsets generally had larger estimated clonotype richness than memory subsets did.

This sequence uses TRBV2 and TRBJ1-4; 9 bases in the junction line up with TRBD1. This sequence originates from a man younger than 35 in good health. Some clones in this sample may be carry-over from other donors' samples. Sequencing used naive CD4+ T cells from PBMCs. Read against the paper, the sample's cell subset or site label means: CD45RA+ positively selected. DNA sequence: TGTGCCAGCACGGGGACAGGGTTGACTAATGAAAAACTGTTTTTT. Translated, it reads CASTGTGLTNEKLFF. The CDR3, completed at both ends by the reference TRBV2 and TRBJ1-4 genes, gives the full variable domain EPEVTQTPSHQVTQMGQEVILRCVPISNHLYFYWYRQILGQKVEFLVSFYNNEISEKSEIFDDQFSVERPDGSNFTLKIRSTKLEDSAMYFCASTGTGLTNEKLFFGSGTQLSVL.